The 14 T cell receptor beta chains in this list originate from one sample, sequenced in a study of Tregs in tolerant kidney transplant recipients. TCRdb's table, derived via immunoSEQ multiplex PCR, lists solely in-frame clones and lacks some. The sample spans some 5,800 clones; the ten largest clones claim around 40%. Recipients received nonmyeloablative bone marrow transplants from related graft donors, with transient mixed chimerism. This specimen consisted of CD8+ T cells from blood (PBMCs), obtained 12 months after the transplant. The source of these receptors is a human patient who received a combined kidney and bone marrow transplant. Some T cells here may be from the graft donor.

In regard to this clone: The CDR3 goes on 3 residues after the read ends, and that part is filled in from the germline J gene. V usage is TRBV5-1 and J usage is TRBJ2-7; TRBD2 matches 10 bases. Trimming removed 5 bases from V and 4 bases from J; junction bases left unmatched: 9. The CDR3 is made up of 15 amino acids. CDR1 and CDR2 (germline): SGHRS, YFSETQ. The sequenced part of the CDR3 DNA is TGCGCCAGCAGTCCCCAGCGGGAGGGCCGGTACGAG. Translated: CASSPQREGRYE. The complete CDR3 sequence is CASSPQREGRYEQYF.

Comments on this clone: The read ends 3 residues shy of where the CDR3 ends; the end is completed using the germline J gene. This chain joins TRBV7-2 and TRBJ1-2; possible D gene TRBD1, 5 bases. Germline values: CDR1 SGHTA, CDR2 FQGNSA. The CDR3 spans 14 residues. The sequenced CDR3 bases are TGTGCCAGCAGCCCGGGGGGGAAGACTATGGGC. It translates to CASSPGGKTMG. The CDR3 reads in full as CASSPGGKTMGYTF.

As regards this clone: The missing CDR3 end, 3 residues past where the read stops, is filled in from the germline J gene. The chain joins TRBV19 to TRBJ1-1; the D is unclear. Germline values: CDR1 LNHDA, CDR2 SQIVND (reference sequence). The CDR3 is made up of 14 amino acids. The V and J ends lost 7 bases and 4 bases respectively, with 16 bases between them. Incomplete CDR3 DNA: TGTGCCAGTACCAGAAGCAGCGGAACCACTGAA. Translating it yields CASTRSSGTTE. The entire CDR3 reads CASTRSSGTTEAFF. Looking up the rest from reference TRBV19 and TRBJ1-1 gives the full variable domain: DGGITQSPKYLFRKEGQNVTLSCEQNLNHDAMYWYRQDPGQGLRLIYYSQIVNDFQKGDIAEGYSVSREKKESFPLTVTSAQKNPTAFYLCASTRSSGTTEAFFGQGTRLTVV.

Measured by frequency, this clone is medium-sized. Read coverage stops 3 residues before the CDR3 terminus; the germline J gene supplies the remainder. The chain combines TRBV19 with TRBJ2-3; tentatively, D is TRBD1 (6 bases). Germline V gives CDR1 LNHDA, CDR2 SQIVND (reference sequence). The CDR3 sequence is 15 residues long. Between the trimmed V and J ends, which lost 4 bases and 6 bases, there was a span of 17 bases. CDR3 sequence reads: CASSTAGTPHDTQYF. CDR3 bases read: TGTGCCAGTAGTACCGCCGGGACACCACACGATACG. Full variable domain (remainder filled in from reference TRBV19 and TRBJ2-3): DGGITQSPKYLFRKEGQNVTLSCEQNLNHDAMYWYRQDPGQGLRLIYYSQIVNDFQKGDIAEGYSVSREKKESFPLTVTSAQKNPTAFYLCASSTAGTPHDTQYFGPGTRLTVL.

The sequenced part of the CDR3 DNA is TGTGCCAGTAGTCCGACAGGGGGCGTTTACGAG. Amino acids: CASSPTGGVYE. The full CDR3 protein reads CASSPTGGVYEQYF. The chain employs TRBV19 and TRBJ2-7; 10 nucleotides align to TRBD1. The read halts 3 residues ahead of the CDR3 end, with the missing end drawn from the germline J gene. This CDR3 comprises 14 residues. The germline CDR1 and CDR2 sequences are LNHDA and SQIVND (reference sequence). The trim removed 5 bases at V and 4 bases at J, leaving 5 bases unmatched.

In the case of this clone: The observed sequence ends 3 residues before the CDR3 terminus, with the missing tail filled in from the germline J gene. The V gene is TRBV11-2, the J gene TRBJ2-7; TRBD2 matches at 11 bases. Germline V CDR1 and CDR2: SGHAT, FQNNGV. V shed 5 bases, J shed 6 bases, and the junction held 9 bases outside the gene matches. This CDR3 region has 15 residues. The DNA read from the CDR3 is TGTGCCAGCAGCCACTTAGCGGGAGGGCCTGGCGAG. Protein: CASSHLAGGPGE. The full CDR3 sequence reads CASSHLAGGPGEQYF.

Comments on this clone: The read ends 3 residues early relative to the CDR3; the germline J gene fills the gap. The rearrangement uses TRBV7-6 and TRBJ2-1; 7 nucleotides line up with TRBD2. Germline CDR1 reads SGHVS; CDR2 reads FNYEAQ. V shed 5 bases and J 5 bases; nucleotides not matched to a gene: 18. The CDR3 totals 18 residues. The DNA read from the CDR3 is TGTGCCAGCAGCCCCCGGGACTATTTCGCACGGAGTAACAATGAG. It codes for CASSPRDYFARSNNE. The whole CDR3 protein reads CASSPRDYFARSNNEQFF.

The sequenced CDR3 bases are TGCGCCAGCAGCCAAGAGGGACAGGGGATCACTGAA. This gives the protein CASSQEGQGITE. The CDR3, in full, reads CASSQEGQGITEAFF. V and J are TRBV4-1 and TRBJ1-1; 10 nucleotides agree with TRBD1. The read terminates 3 residues before the CDR3 end, so the remaining end is supplied by the germline J gene. This CDR3 spans 15 amino acids. Germline CDR1 and CDR2: MGHRA and YSYEKL. The J segment lost 4 bases and the V segment lost 0 bases, leaving 2 bases of the junction unmatched.

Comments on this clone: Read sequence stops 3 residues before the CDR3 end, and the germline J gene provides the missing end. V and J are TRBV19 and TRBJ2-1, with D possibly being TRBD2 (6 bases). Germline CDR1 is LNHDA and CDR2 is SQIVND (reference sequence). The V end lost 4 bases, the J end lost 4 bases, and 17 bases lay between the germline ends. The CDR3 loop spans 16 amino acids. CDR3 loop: CASSRGTGDVYNEQFF. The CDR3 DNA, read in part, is TGTGCCAGTAGTAGGGGTACGGGGGATGTTTACAATGAG.

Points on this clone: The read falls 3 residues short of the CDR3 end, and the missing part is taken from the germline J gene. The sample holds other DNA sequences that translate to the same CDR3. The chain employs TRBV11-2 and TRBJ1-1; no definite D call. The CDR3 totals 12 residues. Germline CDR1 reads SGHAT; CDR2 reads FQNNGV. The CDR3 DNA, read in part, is TGTGCCAGCAGCTTAGGGGCAGTAGAA. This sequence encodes CASSLGAVE. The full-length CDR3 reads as CASSLGAVEAFF. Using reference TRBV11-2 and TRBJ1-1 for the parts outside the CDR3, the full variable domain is EAGVAQSPRYKIIEKRQSVAFWCNPISGHATLYWYQQILGQGPKLLIQFQNNGVVDDSQLPKDRFSAERLKGVDSTLKIQPAKLEDSAVYLCASSLGAVEAFFGQGTRLTVV.

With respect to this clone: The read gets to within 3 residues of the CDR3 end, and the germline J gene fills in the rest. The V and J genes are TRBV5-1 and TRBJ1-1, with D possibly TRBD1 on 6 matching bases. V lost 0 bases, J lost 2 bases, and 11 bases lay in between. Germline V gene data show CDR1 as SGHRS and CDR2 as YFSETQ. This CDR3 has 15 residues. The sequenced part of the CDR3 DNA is TGCGCCAGCAGCTTGGGGACAGCCCTCAACACTGAA. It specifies CASSLGTALNTE. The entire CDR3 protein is CASSLGTALNTEAFF. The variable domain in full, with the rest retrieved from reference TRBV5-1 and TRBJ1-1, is KAGVTQTPRYLIKTRGQQVTLSCSPISGHRSVSWYQQTPGQGLQFLFEYFSETQRNKGNFPGRFSGRQFSNSRSEMNVSTLELGDSALYLCASSLGTALNTEAFFGQGTRLTVV.

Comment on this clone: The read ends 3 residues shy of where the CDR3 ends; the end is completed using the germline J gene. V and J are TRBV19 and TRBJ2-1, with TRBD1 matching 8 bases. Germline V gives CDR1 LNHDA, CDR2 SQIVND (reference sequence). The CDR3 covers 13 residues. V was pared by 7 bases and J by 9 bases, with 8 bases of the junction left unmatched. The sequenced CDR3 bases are TGTGCCAGTACCAGGACAGGGATCGGTGAG. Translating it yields CASTRTGIGE. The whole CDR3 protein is CASTRTGIGEQFF.

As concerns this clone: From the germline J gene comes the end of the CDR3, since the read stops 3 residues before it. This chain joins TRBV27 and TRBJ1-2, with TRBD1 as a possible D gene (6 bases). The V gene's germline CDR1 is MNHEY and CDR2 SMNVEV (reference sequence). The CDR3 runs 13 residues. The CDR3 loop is CASSLYGTGGYTF. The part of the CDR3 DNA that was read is TGTGCCAGCAGTTTATATGGAACAGGGGGC.

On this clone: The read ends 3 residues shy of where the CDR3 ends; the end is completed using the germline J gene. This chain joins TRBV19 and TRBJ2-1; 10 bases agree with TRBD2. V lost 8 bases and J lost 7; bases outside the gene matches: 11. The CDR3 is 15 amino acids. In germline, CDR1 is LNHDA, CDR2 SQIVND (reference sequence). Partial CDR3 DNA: TGTGCCAGTCGAACGAGAGCGGGAGGGCTGAATGAG. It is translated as CASRTRAGGLNE. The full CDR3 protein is CASRTRAGGLNEQFF.